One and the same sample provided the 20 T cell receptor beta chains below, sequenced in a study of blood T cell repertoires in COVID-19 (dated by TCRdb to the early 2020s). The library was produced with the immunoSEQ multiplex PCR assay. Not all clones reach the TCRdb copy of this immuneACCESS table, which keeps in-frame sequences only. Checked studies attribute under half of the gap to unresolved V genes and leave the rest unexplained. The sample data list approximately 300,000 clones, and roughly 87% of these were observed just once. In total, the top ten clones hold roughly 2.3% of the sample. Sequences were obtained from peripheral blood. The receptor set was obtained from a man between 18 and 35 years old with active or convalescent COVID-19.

The CDR3 sequence is CASSFGSGSPSYEQYF. The CDR3 DNA follows: TGTGCCAGCAGCTTCGGTAGCGGGAGCCCCTCCTACGAGCAGTACTTC. This chain links TRBV5-6 with TRBJ2-7; 9 positions match TRBD2. The CDR3 is made up of 16 amino acids. Germline loops: CDR1 SGHDT, CDR2 YYEEEE. V lost 2 bases, J lost 0 bases, and 6 bases stayed unmatched. The entire variable domain, with the rest obtained from reference TRBV5-6 and TRBJ2-7, is as follows: DAGVTQSPTHLIKTRGQQVTLRCSPKSGHDTVSWYQQALGQGPQFIFQYYEEEERQRGNFPDRFSGHQFPNYSSELNVNALLLGDSALYLCASSFGSGSPSYEQYFGPGTRLTVT.

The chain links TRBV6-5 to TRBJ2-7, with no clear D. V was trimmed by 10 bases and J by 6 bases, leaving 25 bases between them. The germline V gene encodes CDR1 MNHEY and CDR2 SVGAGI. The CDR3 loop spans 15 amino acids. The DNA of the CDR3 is TGTGCCACCCTAGGTCGGCTGACGTCTCCGGGCGAGCAGTACTTC. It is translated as CATLGRLTSPGEQYF.

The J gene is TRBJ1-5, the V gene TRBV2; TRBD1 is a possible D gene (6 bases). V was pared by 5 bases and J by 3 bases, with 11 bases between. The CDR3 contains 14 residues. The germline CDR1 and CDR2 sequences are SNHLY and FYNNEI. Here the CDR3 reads CASSKRGYNQPQHF. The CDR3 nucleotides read TGTGCCAGCAGTAAGAGGGGGTACAATCAGCCCCAGCATTTT.

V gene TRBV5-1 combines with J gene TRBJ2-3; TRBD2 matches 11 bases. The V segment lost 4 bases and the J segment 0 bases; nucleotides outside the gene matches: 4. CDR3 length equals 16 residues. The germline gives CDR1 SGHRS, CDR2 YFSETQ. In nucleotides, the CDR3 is TGCGCCAGCAGCCAGACTAGCGGGACTAGCACAGATACGCAGTATTTT. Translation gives CASSQTSGTSTDTQYF.

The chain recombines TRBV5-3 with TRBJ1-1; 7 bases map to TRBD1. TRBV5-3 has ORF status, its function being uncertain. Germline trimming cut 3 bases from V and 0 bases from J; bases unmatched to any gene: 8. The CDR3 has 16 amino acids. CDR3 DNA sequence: TGTGCCAGAAGCTACAGGACAGGCAGGGTGAACACTGAAGCTTTCTTT. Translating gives CARSYRTGRVNTEAFF.

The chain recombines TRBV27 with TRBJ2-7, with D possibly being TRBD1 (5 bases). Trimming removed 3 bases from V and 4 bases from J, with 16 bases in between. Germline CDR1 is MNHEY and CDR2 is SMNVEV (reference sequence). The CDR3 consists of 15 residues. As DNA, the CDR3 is TGTGCCAGCAGTTTGGGGCCGGGTAAGGTGTACGAGCAGTACTTC. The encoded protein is CASSLGPGKVYEQYF.

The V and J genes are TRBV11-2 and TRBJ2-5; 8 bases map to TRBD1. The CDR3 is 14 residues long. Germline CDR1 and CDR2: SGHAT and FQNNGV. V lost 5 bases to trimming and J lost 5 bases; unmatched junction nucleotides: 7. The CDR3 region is CASSPGGPQETQYF. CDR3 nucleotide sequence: TGTGCCAGCAGCCCAGGGGGCCCCCAGGAGACCCAGTACTTC.

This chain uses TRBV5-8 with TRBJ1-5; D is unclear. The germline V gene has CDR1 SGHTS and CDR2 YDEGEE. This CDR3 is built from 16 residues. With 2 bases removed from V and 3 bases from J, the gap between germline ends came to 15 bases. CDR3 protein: CASSFHLGLVNQPQHF. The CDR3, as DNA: TGTGCCAGCAGCTTCCACCTGGGCCTTGTCAATCAGCCCCAGCATTTT.

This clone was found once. CDR3 DNA sequence: TGTGCCAGCAGCTCGACAGGGGCGGGGTACACTGAAGCTTTCTTT. Its protein product is CASSSTGAGYTEAFF. The gene calls are TRBV7-9 and TRBJ1-1, with TRBD1 identical over 8 bases. Germline CDR1 SEHNR, CDR2 FQNEAQ (reference sequence). Trimming cost V 4 bases and J 3 bases; bases outside gene matches: 7. The CDR3 has 15 residues.

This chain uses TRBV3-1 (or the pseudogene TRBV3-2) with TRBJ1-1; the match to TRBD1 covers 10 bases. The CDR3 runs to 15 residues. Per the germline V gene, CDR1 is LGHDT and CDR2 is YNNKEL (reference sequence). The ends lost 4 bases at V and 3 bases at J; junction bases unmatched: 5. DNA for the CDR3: TGTGCCAGCAGCCGATCCGGGACAGGGGACACTGAAGCTTTCTTT. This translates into CASSRSGTGDTEAFF.

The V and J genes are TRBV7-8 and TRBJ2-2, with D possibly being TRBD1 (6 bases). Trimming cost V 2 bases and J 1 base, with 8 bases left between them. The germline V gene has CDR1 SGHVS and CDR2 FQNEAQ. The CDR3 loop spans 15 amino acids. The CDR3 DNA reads TGTGCCAGCAGCTTAACAGGGATGAACACCGGGGAGCTGTTTTTT. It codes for CASSLTGMNTGELFF.

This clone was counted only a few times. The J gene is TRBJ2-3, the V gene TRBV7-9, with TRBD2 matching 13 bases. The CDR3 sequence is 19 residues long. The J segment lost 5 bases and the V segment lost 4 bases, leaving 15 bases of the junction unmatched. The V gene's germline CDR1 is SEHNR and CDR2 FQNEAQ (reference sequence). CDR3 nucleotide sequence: TGTGCCAGCAGCTCACGCCCCTTAACTAGCGGGGGGGCCCTAGATACGCAGTATTTT. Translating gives CASSSRPLTSGGALDTQYF.

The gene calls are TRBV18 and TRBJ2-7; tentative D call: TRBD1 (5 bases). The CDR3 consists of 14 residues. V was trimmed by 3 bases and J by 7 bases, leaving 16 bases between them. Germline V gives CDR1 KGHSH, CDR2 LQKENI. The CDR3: CASSPQGSTKEQYF. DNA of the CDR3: TGTGCCAGCTCACCTCAGGGATCTACGAAAGAGCAGTACTTC. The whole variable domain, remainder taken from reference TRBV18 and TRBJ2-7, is NAGVMQNPRHLVRRRGQEARLRCSPMKGHSHVYWYRQLPEEGLKFMVYLQKENIIDESGMPKERFSAEFPKEGPSILRIQQVVRGDSAAYFCASSPQGSTKEQYFGPGTRLTVT.

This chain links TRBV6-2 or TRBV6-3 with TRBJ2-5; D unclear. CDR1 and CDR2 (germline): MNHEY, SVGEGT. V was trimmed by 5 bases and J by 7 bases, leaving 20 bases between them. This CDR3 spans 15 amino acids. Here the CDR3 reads CASSMGLAGSPTQYF. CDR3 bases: TGTGCCAGCAGTATGGGTTTAGCTGGCAGCCCGACCCAGTACTTC.

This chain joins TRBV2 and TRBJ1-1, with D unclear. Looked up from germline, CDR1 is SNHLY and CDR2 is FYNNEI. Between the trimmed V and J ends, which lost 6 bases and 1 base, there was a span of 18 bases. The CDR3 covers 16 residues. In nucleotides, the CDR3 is TGTGCCAGCAGGGCCCTCCCTCGGAGCACGAACACTGAAGCTTTCTTT. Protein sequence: CASRALPRSTNTEAFF. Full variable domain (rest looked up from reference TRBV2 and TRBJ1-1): EPEVTQTPSHQVTQMGQEVILRCVPISNHLYFYWYRQILGQKVEFLVSFYNNEISEKSEIFDDQFSVERPDGSNFTLKIRSTKLEDSAMYFCASRALPRSTNTEAFFGQGTRLTVV.

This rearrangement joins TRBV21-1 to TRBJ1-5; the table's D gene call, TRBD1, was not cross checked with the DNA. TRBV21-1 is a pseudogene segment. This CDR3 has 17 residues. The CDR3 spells CASSKEGRQLVNQPQHF. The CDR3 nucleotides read TGTGCCAGCAGCAAAGAAGGGCGACAGCTAGTCAATCAGCCCCAGCATTTT.

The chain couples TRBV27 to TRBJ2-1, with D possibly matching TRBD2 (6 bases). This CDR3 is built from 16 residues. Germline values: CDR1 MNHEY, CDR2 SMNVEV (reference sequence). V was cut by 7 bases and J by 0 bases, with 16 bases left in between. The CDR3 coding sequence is TGTGCCAGCACCCCGAGCGGGCATAGCTCCTACAATGAGCAGTTCTTC. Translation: CASTPSGHSSYNEQFF.

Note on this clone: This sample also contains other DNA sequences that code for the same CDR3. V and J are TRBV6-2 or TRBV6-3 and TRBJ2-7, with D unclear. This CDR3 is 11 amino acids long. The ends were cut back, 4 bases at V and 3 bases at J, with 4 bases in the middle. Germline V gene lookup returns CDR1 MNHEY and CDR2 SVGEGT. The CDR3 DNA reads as TGTGCCAGCAGTTCTTTCTACGAGCAGTACTTC. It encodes CASSSFYEQYF.

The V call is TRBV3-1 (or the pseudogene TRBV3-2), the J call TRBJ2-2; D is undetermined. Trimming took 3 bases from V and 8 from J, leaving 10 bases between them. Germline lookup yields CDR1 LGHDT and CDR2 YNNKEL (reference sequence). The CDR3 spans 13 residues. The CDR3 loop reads CASSHLVVGELFF. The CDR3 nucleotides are TGTGCCAGCAGCCATCTAGTGGTGGGGGAGCTGTTTTTT.

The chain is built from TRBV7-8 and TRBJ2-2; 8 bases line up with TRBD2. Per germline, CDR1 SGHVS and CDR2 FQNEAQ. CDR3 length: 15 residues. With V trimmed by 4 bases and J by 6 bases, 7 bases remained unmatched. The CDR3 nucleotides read TGTGCCAGCAGCTCCGGACTAGCAGGTTCCGGGGAGCTGTTTTTT. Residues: CASSSGLAGSGELFF.